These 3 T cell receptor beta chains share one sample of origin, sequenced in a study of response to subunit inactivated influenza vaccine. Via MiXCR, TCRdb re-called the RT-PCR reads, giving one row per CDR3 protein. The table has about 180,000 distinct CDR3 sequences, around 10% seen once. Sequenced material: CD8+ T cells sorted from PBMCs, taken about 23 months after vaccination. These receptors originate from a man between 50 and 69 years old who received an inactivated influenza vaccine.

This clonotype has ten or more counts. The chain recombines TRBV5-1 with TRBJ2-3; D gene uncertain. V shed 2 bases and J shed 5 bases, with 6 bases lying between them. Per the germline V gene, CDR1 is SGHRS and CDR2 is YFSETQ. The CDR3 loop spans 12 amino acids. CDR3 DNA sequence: TGCGCCAGCAGCTTTCAGAAAGATACGCAGTATTTT. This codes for CASSFQKDTQYF.

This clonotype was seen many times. The CDR3 DNA is TGTGCCACCAGTGATTCCGACGGCACAGATACGCAGTATTTT. This sequence encodes CATSDSDGTDTQYF. The chain employs TRBV24-1 and TRBJ2-3; D not certain. The CDR3 covers 14 residues. In germline, CDR1 is KGHDR, CDR2 SFDVKD. V lost 2 bases and J 1 base, leaving 6 bases between the germline ends.

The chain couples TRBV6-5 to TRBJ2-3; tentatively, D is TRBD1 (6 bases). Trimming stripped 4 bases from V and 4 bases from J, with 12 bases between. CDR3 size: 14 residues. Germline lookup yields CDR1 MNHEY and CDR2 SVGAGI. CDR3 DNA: TGTGCCAGCAGTTTTACAGGGCCCGCAGATACGCAGTATTTT. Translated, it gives CASSFTGPADTQYF.